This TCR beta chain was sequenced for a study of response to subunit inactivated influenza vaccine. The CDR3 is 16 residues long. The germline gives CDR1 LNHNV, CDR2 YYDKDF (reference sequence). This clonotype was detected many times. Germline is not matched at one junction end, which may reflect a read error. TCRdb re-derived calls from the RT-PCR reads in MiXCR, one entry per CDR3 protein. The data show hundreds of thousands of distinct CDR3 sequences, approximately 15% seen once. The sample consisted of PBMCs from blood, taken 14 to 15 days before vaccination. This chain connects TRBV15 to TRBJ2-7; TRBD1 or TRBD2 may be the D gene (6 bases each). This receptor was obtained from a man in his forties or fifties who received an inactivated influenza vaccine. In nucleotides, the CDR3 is TGTGCCACCAGCAGAGCCGAGGGGGGACTCTCCCACGAGCAGTACTTC. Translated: CATSRAEGGLSHEQYF.